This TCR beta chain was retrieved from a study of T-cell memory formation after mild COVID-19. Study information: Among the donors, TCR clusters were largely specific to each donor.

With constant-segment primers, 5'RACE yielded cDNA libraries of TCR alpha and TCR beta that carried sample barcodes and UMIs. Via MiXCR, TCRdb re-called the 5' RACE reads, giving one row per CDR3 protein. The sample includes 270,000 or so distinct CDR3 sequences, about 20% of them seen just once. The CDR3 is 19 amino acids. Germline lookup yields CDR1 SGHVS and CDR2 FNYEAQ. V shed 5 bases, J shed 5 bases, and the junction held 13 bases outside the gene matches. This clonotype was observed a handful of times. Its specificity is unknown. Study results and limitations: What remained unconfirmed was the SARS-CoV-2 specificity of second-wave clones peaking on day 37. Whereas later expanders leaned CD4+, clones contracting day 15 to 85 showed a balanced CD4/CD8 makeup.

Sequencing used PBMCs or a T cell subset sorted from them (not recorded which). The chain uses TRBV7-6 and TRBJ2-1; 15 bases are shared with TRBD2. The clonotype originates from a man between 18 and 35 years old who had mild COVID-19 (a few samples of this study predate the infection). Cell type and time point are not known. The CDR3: CASSNHRPGTSGGNNEQFF. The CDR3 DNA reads TGTGCCAGCAGCAACCATAGACCCGGGACTAGCGGGGGGAACAATGAGCAGTTCTTC.